A selection of T cell receptor beta chains follows, all from one sample in a study of CD8+CD57+ T cells in acquired aplastic anemia. TCRdb passed the reads through MiXCR, listing each CDR3 protein once. The data hold more than 150,000 distinct CDR3 sequences, with less than 50% observed a single time. Sequencing was carried out using sorted CD4+, CD8+, or CD8+CD57+ T cells (not recorded which) from PBMCs. These receptors were taken from a human donor with aplastic anemia. The CDR3 runs from the conserved cysteine through the conserved F or W. A D gene is named only where the DNA matches it firmly. Only part of the rows carry a size: once, few, many, or a class if the clone is expanded.

J	V	size	D	length	CDR3	DNA
TRBJ2-7	TRBV5-4	.	TRBD1	15	CASSYRTGNSYEQYF	TGTGCCAGCAGCTACCGGACAGGGAATTCCTACGAGCAGTACTTC
TRBJ2-1	TRBV4-2	.	TRBD2	16	CASSTWGGPLYNEQFF	TGTGCCAGCAGCACCTGGGGGGGTCCCCTCTACAATGAGCAGTTCTTC
TRBJ2-7	TRBV29-1	.	TRBD2	13	CSVELAGAREQYF	TGCAGCGTTGAACTAGCGGGAGCCAGAGAGCAGTACTTC
TRBJ2-1	TRBV24-1	many	.	15	CATGGGGTGYNEQFF	TGTGCCACCGGGGGAGGAGGAACGGGCTACAATGAGCAGTTCTTC
TRBJ1-1	TRBV7-3	.	.	13	CASSAPSGTEAFF	TGTGCCAGCAGCGCTCCCTCGGGCACTGAAGCTTTCTTT
TRBJ2-2	TRBV10-3	many	.	13	CAIKGANTGELFF	TGTGCCATCAAGGGGGCGAACACCGGGGAGCTGTTTTTT
TRBJ2-7	TRBV29-1	.	TRBD1	15	CSVQTGTGSSYEQYF	TGCAGCGTTCAAACTGGGACAGGAAGCTCCTACGAGCAGTACTTC
TRBJ2-7	TRBV7-9	.	.	14	CASSFYSYPYEQYF	TGTGCCAGCAGCTTCTACAGTTACCCCTACGAGCAGTACTTC
TRBJ2-5	TRBV20-1	few	TRBD1	15	CSACETGNWGETQYF	TGCAGTGCTTGTGAGACAGGGAATTGGGGAGAGACCCAGTACTTC
TRBJ2-1	TRBV25-1	.	.	15	CASSVDRDGNNEQFF	TGTGCCAGCAGTGTGGACCGGGACGGGAACAATGAGCAGTTCTTC
TRBJ2-3	TRBV6-1	many	TRBD1	15	CASRTGTGPTDTQYF	TGTGCCAGCAGAACCGGGACAGGGCCCACAGATACGCAGTATTTT
TRBJ2-1	TRBV6-5	many	.	13	CASSSLGDNEQFF	TGTGCCAGCAGTTCTCTGGGAGACAATGAGCAGTTCTTC
TRBJ1-5	TRBV7-2	.	.	14	CASSLVQSNQPQHF	TGTGCCAGCAGCTTAGTCCAGAGCAATCAGCCCCAGCATTTT
TRBJ1-1	TRBV9	many	TRBD1	18	CASSPIPTGQVPNTEAFF	TGTGCCAGCAGCCCAATTCCAACGGGACAGGTCCCAAACACTGAAGCTTTCTTT
TRBJ2-7	TRBV6-1	many	TRBD1	15	CASSRAGTGVYEQYF	TGTGCCAGCAGCCGAGCCGGGACAGGGGTTTACGAGCAGTACTTC
TRBJ2-7	TRBV19	few	.	15	CASSLVGTSSYEQYF	TGTGCCAGCAGTTTGGTAGGAACTAGCTCCTACGAGCAGTACTTC
TRBJ2-3	TRBV7-9	few	.	11	CASSPQYTQYF	TGTGCCAGCAGCCCGCAATATACGCAGTATTTT
TRBJ2-7	TRBV15	few	TRBD2	14	CATSREAGYYEQYF	TGTGCCACCAGCAGAGAAGCGGGGTACTACGAGCAGTACTTC
TRBJ1-1	TRBV4-2	.	.	13	CASVFQGGTEAFF	TGTGCCAGCGTCTTCCAGGGCGGCACTGAAGCTTTCTTT
TRBJ1-2	TRBV4-1	.	TRBD1	15	CASSPPQGAAYGYTF	TGCGCCAGCAGCCCCCCCCAGGGGGCGGCCTATGGCTACACCTTC
TRBJ1-4	TRBV7-8	.	TRBD1	15	CASSGGQGVNEKLFF	TGTGCCAGCAGCGGAGGACAGGGGGTGAATGAAAAACTGTTTTTT
TRBJ2-6	TRBV2	once	.	15	CASSQDDSGANVLTF	TGTGCCAGCAGCCAAGACGACTCAGGGGCCAACGTCCTGACTTTC
TRBJ1-1	TRBV27	few	.	14	CASSLSPPWAEAFF	TGTGCCAGCAGTTTATCCCCCCCCTGGGCTGAAGCTTTCTTT
TRBJ2-7	TRBV7-2	.	.	13	CASSPLSRGEQYF	TGTGCCAGCAGCCCTTTGAGTCGGGGGGAGCAGTACTTC
TRBJ1-1	TRBV9	.	.	13	CASSGLGDTEAFF	TGTGCCAGCAGCGGACTTGGGGACACTGAAGCTTTCTTT
TRBJ2-3	TRBV10-3	.	TRBD2	16	CAITPMVAGMIDTQDF	TGTGCCATCACCCCAATGGTAGCGGGAATGATAGATACGCAGGATTTT
TRBJ2-7	TRBV5-1	many	TRBD2	17	CASSPRTSGRISYEQYF	TGCGCCAGCAGCCCGCGGACTAGCGGGAGGATATCCTACGAGCAGTACTTC
TRBJ2-7	TRBV6-5	many	TRBD1	11	CASSSGQAQYF	TGTGCCAGCAGTTCCGGACAGGCGCAGTACTTC
TRBJ2-7	TRBV11-2	.	.	15	CASSLESTGTYDQYF	TGCGCCAGCAGCTTAGAAAGCACAGGAACCTACGATCAGTACTTC
TRBJ1-1	TRBV3-1	many	.	13	CASSQEAITEAFF	TGTGCCAGCAGCCAAGAGGCCATCACTGAAGCTTTCTTT
TRBJ1-6	TRBV24-1	.	.	13	CATSSGDNSPLHF	TGTGCCACCAGTTCTGGGGATAATTCACCCCTCCACTTT
TRBJ1-5	TRBV7-2	once	.	14	CASSLAGNGQPQHF	TGTGCCAGCAGCTTAGCGGGGAACGGTCAGCCCCAGCATTTT
TRBJ1-5	TRBV19	many	TRBD1	17	CASNRQGGVSGNQPQHF	TGTGCCAGTAACAGACAGGGAGGAGTGTCGGGCAATCAGCCCCAGCATTTT
TRBJ1-2	TRBV14	.	.	12	CASSPAGHGYTF	TGTGCCAGCAGCCCCGCGGGACATGGCTACACCTTC
TRBJ2-7	TRBV6-5	.	.	14	CASSYWGATYEQYF	TGTGCCAGCAGTTACTGGGGCGCGACCTACGAGCAGTACTTC